These 19 T cell receptor beta chains came from one sample sequenced in a study of TIL therapy for anti-PD-1-resistant metastatic lung cancer. The libraries were made with immunoSEQ v3. Sequenced by immunoSEQ multiplex PCR; TCRdb stores in-frame clones only, minus some. This sample has tens of thousands of clones, with less than 75% found just once. Time point indicated: pre-treatment sample, taken before nivolumab and TIL therapy. The specimen was blood, collected at baseline. These receptors were taken from a person aged 30 to 80 with non-small cell lung cancer.

CDR3: CASLRGGGTDTQYF. In DNA form, the CDR3 reads TGTGCCAGCCTTAGGGGGGGTGGCACAGATACGCAGTATTTT. The rearrangement uses TRBV13 and TRBJ2-3, with D perhaps matching TRBD2 (7 bases). The V and J ends lost 8 bases and 1 base respectively, with 13 bases between them. Germline V CDR1 and CDR2: PRHDT, FYEKMQ (reference sequence). The CDR3 is made up of 14 amino acids.

This sequence joins TRBV7-9 and TRBJ2-1; possible D gene TRBD2, 7 bases. Trimming left V 5 bases short and J 0 bases short, with 14 bases between. CDR3 size: 16 residues. Germline lookup yields CDR1 SEHNR and CDR2 FQNEAQ (reference sequence). CDR3 in amino acids: CASSLWRGGSYNEQFF. In DNA, the CDR3 is TGTGCCAGCAGCCTCTGGAGGGGGGGCTCCTACAATGAGCAGTTCTTC.

The CDR3 region is CASSVSGDRRYTEAFF. As DNA, the CDR3 is TGTGCCAGCAGCGTATCAGGGGACAGGCGGTACACTGAAGCTTTCTTT. The V call is TRBV9, the J call TRBJ1-1; 8 positions agree with TRBD1. The ends lost 1 base at V and 3 bases at J; junction bases unmatched: 8. The V gene's germline CDR1 is SGDLS and CDR2 YYNGEE. The CDR3 contains 16 residues.

The V gene is TRBV15, the J gene TRBJ2-5; either TRBD1 or TRBD2 may fit D (5 bases each). There are 14 residues in the CDR3. V lost 5 bases to trimming and J lost 5 bases, with 15 bases between them. CDR1 is LNHNV, CDR2 YYDKDF, per germline (reference sequence). CDR3: CATSRDGERETQYF. The CDR3 region has the DNA TGTGCCACCAGCCGGGACGGCGAACGGGAGACCCAGTACTTC.

In its sample, this clone was seen once. CDR3 nucleotides: TGTGCCAGCAGCAAAGACAGGGGGGGAACTGAAGCTTTCTTT. It codes for CASSKDRGGTEAFF. The rearrangement joins TRBV7-2 to TRBJ1-1, with 9 positions matching TRBD1. From germline, CDR1 is SGHTA and CDR2 FQGNSA. The CDR3 is made up of 14 amino acids. V was clipped by 5 bases and J by 5 bases; unmatched bases: 6.

The chain recombines TRBV5-1 with TRBJ2-3; D is perhaps TRBD1 or TRBD2 (5 bases each). Trimming took off 1 base at V and 5 bases at J, with 14 bases between the two ends. Per the germline V gene, CDR1 is SGHRS and CDR2 is YFSETQ. The CDR3 has 15 residues. This chain's CDR3 is CASSLRGVQQDTQYF. The CDR3 DNA reads as TGCGCCAGCAGCTTGAGGGGAGTTCAGCAAGATACGCAGTATTTT.

The chain joins TRBV7-9 to TRBJ2-7, with 8 bases fitting TRBD1. Germline loops: CDR1 SEHNR, CDR2 FQNEAQ (reference sequence). The CDR3 runs 16 residues. J was trimmed by 5 bases and V by 3 bases; bases with no gene match: 12. The CDR3 DNA follows: TGTGCCAGCAGCTTCTCCCCGGACAGGGCGACTAACGAGCAGTACTTC. It codes for CASSFSPDRATNEQYF.

This clone was seen a handful of times. V usage is TRBV18 and J usage is TRBJ1-1, with 9 bases identical to TRBD1. The CDR3 totals 15 residues. Germline values: CDR1 KGHSH, CDR2 LQKENI. Trimming took 4 bases from V and 4 from J; bases not matched to a gene: 7. The CDR3 nucleotides read TGTGCCAGCTCACAGTCGGGACAGGGCGGCACTGAAGCTTTCTTT. This sequence encodes CASSQSGQGGTEAFF.

This clone has just a few counts. V gene TRBV25-1 combines with J gene TRBJ1-1; no definite D call. Trimming cost V 4 bases and J 7 bases, with 7 bases left between them. This CDR3 has 11 residues. The germline gives CDR1 MGHDK, CDR2 SYGVNS. The CDR3 bases are TGTGCCAGCAGTGGGGGTTTTGAAGCTTTCTTT. Its translation is CASSGGFEAFF.

This clone appeared a few times. The gene calls are TRBV9 and TRBJ1-6; the D gene is possibly TRBD1 (6 bases). This CDR3 contains 14 residues. Germline CDR1 reads SGDLS; CDR2 reads YYNGEE. V was cut by 0 bases and J by 6 bases, with 7 bases left in between. CDR3 sequence: CASSVGRGNSPLHF. The CDR3 nucleotides read TGTGCCAGCAGCGTAGGCAGGGGTAATTCACCCCTCCACTTT.

The rearrangement links TRBV19 to TRBJ2-7; D gene ambiguous. Germline CDR1 reads LNHDA; CDR2 reads SQIVND (reference sequence). This CDR3 has 12 amino acids. V lost 6 bases to trimming and J lost 2 bases, with 8 bases between them. This CDR3 reads CASRASTYEQYF. CDR3 bases: TGTGCCAGTAGGGCCAGTACCTACGAGCAGTACTTC.

The rearrangement links TRBV9 to TRBJ1-4, with D maybe TRBD1 (6 bases). V dropped 3 bases and J dropped 5 bases, with 14 bases sitting between them. Germline assignment: CDR1 SGDLS and CDR2 YYNGEE. This CDR3 contains 15 residues. The CDR3 DNA reads TGTGCCAGCAGCGGAGGGGGGCTAAGGAATGAAAAACTGTTTTTT. Its translation: CASSGGGLRNEKLFF.

The CDR3, as DNA: TGTGCCACCAGCAGAGATGGTGAGAATGAGCAGTTCTTC. This sequence encodes CATSRDGENEQFF. The V call is TRBV15, the J call TRBJ2-1; no definite D call. V was trimmed by 0 bases and J by 7 bases, leaving 7 bases between them. The germline gives CDR1 LNHNV, CDR2 YYDKDF (reference sequence). CDR3 length: 13 residues.

CDR3 sequence reads: CASSRGQGNLPYEQYF. Written as DNA, the CDR3 is TGTGCCAGCAGTCGGGGACAGGGAAATTTGCCCTACGAGCAGTACTTC. The chain couples TRBV2 to TRBJ2-7; 9 bases match TRBD1. The CDR3 totals 16 residues. Germline CDR1 is SNHLY and CDR2 is FYNNEI. V was pared by 5 bases and J by 2 bases, with 10 bases of the junction left unmatched.

V gene TRBV4-3 combines with J gene TRBJ2-2, with TRBD2 as a possible D gene (5 bases). CDR1 is LGHNA, CDR2 YSLEER, per germline. This CDR3 has 16 amino acids. V gave up 1 base and J gave up 4 bases, with 13 bases separating them. The CDR3 bases are TGCGCCAGCAGCCAAGTATCCGGGGTTGGCACCGGGGAGCTGTTTTTT. Amino acid sequence: CASSQVSGVGTGELFF.

The chain has TRBV7-9 and TRBJ2-5; possible D gene TRBD2, 5 bases. With 1 base removed from V and 5 bases from J, the gap between germline ends came to 11 bases. The germline V gene has CDR1 SEHNR and CDR2 FQNEAQ (reference sequence). The CDR3 sequence is 14 residues long. The CDR3 region has the DNA TGTGCCAGCAGCTTAGAGGTGGGAGCGGAGACCCAGTACTTC. Protein sequence: CASSLEVGAETQYF.

This clone was seen a handful of times. This rearrangement joins TRBV5-4 to TRBJ1-2; no firm D call. Germline-derived CDR1 and CDR2 are SGHNT and YYREEE (reference sequence). The V and J ends lost 1 base and 2 bases respectively, with 9 bases between them. This CDR3 is built from 14 residues. The CDR3 protein is CASSLSVGNYGYTF. As DNA, the CDR3 is TGTGCCAGCAGCTTGTCGGTGGGAAACTATGGCTACACCTTC. The variable domain in full, completed from reference TRBV5-4 and TRBJ1-2, reads ETGVTQSPTHLIKTRGQQVTLRCSSQSGHNTVSWYQQALGQGPQFIFQYYREEENGRGNFPPRFSGLQFPNYSSELNVNALELDDSALYLCASSLSVGNYGYTFGSGTRLTVV.

This chain connects TRBV7-3 to TRBJ2-3, with 14 bases aligning to TRBD2. The CDR3 contains 17 residues. Trimming took 6 bases from V and 1 from J; bases not matched to a gene: 6. Germline-derived CDR1 and CDR2 are SGHTA and FQGTGA. The CDR3 protein is CASRSGTSGSRTDTQYF. In DNA, the CDR3 is TGTGCCAGCAGGTCCGGGACTAGCGGGAGTCGCACAGATACGCAGTATTTT.

The V call is TRBV27, the J call TRBJ2-5; D gene ambiguous. CDR1 is MNHEY and CDR2 is SMNVEV in the germline V gene (reference sequence). Trimming took off 4 bases at V and 4 bases at J, with 7 bases between the two ends. The CDR3 runs to 12 residues. CDR3 sequence: CASSWSRETQYF. In nucleotides, the CDR3 is TGTGCCAGCAGTTGGAGTCGAGAGACCCAGTACTTC.